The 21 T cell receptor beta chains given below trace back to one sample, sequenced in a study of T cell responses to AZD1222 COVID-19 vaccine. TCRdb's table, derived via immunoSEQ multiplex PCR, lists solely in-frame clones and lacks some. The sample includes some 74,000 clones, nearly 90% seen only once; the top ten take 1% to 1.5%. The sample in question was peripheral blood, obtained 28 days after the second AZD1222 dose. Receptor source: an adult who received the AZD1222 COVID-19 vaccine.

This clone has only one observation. CDR3 loop: CAPNRGVNTEAFF. The CDR3 DNA sequence: TGTGCCCCCAACAGGGGTGTGAACACTGAAGCTTTCTTT. The chain couples TRBV24-1 to TRBJ1-1, with 7 bases that match TRBD1. There are 13 residues in the CDR3. Looked up from germline, CDR1 is KGHDR and CDR2 is SFDVKD. With V trimmed by 12 bases and J by 0 bases, 6 bases remained unmatched.

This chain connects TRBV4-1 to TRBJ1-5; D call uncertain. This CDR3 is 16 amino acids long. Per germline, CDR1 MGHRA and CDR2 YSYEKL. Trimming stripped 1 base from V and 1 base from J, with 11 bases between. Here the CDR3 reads CASSQVKSLSNQPQHF. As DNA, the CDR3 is TGCGCCAGCAGCCAAGTTAAATCACTCAGCAATCAGCCCCAGCATTTT.

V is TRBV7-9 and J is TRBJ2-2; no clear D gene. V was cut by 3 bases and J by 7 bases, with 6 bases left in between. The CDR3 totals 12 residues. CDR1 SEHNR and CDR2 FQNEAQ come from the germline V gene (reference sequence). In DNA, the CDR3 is TGTGCCAGCAGCTTTACGAACGGGGAGCTGTTTTTT. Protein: CASSFTNGELFF.

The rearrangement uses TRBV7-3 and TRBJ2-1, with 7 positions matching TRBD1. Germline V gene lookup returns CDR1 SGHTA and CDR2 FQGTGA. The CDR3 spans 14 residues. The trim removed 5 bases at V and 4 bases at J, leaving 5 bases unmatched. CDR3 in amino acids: CASSPDRNYNEQFF. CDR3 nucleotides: TGTGCCAGCAGCCCGGACAGGAATTACAATGAGCAGTTCTTC.

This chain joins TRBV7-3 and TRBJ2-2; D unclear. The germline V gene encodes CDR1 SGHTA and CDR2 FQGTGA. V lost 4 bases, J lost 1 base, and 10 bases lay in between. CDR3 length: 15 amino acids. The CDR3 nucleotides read TGTGCCAGCAGCTCTGGCCCCGGGAACACCGGGGAGCTGTTTTTT. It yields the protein CASSSGPGNTGELFF.

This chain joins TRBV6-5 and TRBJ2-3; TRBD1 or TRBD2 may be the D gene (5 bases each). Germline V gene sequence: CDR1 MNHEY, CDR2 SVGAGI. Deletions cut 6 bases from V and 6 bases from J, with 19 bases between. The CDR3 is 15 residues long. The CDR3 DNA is TGTGCCAGCAGGGGGCTAGCTGGGGATTGGGATACGCAGTATTTT. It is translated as CASRGLAGDWDTQYF.

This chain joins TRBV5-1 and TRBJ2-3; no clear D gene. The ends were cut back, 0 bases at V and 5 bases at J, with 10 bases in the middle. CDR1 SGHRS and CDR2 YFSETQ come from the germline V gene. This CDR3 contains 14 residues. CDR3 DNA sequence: TGCGCCAGCAGCTTGGAGGGTTGGGGAGATACGCAGTATTTT. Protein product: CASSLEGWGDTQYF.

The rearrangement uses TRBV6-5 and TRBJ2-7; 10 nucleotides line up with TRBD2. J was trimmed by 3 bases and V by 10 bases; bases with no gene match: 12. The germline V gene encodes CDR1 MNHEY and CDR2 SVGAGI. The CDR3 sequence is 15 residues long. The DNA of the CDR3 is TGTGCCACCCAGGCGCTTCTAGCGGGGGACTACGAGCAGTACTTC. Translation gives CATQALLAGDYEQYF.

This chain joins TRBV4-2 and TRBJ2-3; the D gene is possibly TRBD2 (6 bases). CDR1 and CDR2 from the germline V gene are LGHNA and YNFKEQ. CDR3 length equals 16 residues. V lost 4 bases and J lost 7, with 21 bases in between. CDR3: CASSPSTGEGGNTQYF. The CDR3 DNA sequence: TGTGCCAGCAGCCCCTCGACGGGAGAAGGTGGAAATACGCAGTATTTT.

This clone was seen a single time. CDR3 DNA sequence: TGTGCCAGCTCACCACGGATCGGGGCGGATAGTTCGGACACTGAAGCTTTCTTT. Amino acid sequence: CASSPRIGADSSDTEAFF. J is TRBJ1-1 and V is TRBV18; TRBD1 might be the D (5 bases). The CDR3 extends over 18 amino acids. CDR1 is KGHSH and CDR2 is LQKENI in the germline V gene. V lost 1 base and J 3 bases, leaving 21 bases between the germline ends. Looking up the rest from reference TRBV18 and TRBJ1-1 gives the full variable domain: NAGVMQNPRHLVRRRGQEARLRCSPMKGHSHVYWYRQLPEEGLKFMVYLQKENIIDESGMPKERFSAEFPKEGPSILRIQQVVRGDSAAYFCASSPRIGADSSDTEAFFGQGTRLTVV.

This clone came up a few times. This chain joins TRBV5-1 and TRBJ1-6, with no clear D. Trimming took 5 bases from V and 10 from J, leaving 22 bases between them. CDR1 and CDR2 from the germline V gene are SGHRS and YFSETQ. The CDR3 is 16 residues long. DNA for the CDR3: TGCGCCAGCAGTCTGGAGGGCGGCGGGGTTTCCTCACCCCTCCACTTT. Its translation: CASSLEGGGVSSPLHF. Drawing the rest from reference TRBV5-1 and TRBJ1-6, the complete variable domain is KAGVTQTPRYLIKTRGQQVTLSCSPISGHRSVSWYQQTPGQGLQFLFEYFSETQRNKGNFPGRFSGRQFSNSRSEMNVSTLELGDSALYLCASSLEGGGVSSPLHFGNGTRLTVT.

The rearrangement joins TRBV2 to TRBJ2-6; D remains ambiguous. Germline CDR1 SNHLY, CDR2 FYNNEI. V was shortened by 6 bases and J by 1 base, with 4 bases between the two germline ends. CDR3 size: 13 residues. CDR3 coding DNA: TGTGCCAGCAGGGAATCTGGGGCCAACGTCCTGACTTTC. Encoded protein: CASRESGANVLTF.

This chain's CDR3 is CASSSGTGSSYNSPLHF. In nucleotides, the CDR3 is TGTGCCAGCAGTTCCGGGACAGGGAGCTCCTATAATTCACCCCTCCACTTT. The chain uses TRBV6-2 or TRBV6-3 and TRBJ1-6; 9 nucleotides line up with TRBD1. Germline values: CDR1 MNHEY, CDR2 SVGEGT. Trimming took 4 bases from V and 0 from J; bases not matched to a gene: 4. The CDR3 sequence is 17 residues long.

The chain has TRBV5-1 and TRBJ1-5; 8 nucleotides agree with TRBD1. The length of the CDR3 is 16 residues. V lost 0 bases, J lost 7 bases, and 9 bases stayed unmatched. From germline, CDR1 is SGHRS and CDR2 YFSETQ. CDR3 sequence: CASSLGGRGPGQPQHF. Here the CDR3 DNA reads TGCGCCAGCAGCTTGGGAGGCAGGGGGCCGGGGCAGCCCCAGCATTTT.

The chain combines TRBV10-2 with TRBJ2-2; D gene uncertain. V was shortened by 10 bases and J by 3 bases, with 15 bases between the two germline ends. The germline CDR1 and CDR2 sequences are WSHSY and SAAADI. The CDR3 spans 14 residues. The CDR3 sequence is CATNPNGDTGELFF. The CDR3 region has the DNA TGCGCCACCAACCCCAATGGGGACACCGGGGAGCTGTTTTTT.

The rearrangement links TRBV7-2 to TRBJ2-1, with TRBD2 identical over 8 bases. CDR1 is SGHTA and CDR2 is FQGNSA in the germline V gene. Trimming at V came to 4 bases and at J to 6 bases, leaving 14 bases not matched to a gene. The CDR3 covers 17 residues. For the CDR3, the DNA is TGTGCCAGCAGCTCAAGGGGGACTAGATGGGTTGGCAATGAGCAGTTCTTC. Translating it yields CASSSRGTRWVGNEQFF. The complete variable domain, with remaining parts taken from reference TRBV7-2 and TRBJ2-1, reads GAGVSQSPSNKVTEKGKDVELRCDPISGHTALYWYRQSLGQGLEFLIYFQGNSAPDKSGLPSDRFSAERTGGSVSTLTIQRTQQEDSAVYLCASSSRGTRWVGNEQFFGPGTRLTVL.

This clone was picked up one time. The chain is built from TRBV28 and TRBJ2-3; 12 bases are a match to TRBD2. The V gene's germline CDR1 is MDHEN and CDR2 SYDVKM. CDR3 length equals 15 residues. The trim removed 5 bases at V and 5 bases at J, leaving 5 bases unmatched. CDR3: CASSLAGGPVDTQYF. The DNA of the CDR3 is TGTGCCAGCAGTCTAGCGGGAGGGCCCGTAGATACGCAGTATTTT.

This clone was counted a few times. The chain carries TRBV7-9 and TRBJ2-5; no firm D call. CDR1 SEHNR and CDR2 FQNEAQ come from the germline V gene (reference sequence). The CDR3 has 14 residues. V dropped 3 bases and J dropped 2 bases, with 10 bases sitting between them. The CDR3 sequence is CASSFRTDQETQYF. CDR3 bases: TGTGCCAGCAGCTTTCGGACCGATCAAGAGACCCAGTACTTC.

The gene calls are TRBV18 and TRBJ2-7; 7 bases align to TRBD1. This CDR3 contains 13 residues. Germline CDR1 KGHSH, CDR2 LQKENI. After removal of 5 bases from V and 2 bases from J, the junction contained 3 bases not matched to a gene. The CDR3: CASSRDRAYEQYF. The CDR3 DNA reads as TGTGCCAGCTCAAGAGACAGGGCCTACGAGCAGTACTTC.

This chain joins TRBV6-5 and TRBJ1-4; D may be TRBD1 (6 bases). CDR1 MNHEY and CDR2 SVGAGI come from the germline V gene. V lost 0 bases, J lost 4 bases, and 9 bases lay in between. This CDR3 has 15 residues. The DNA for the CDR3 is TGTGCCAGCAGTTACTCGGGGGGCCTTAATGAAAAACTGTTTTTT. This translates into CASSYSGGLNEKLFF.

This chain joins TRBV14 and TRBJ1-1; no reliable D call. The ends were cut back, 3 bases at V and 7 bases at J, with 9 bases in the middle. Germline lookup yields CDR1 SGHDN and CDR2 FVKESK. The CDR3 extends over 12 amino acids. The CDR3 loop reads CASSQSSYEAFF. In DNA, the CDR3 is TGTGCCAGCAGCCAGAGCAGCTATGAAGCTTTCTTT.